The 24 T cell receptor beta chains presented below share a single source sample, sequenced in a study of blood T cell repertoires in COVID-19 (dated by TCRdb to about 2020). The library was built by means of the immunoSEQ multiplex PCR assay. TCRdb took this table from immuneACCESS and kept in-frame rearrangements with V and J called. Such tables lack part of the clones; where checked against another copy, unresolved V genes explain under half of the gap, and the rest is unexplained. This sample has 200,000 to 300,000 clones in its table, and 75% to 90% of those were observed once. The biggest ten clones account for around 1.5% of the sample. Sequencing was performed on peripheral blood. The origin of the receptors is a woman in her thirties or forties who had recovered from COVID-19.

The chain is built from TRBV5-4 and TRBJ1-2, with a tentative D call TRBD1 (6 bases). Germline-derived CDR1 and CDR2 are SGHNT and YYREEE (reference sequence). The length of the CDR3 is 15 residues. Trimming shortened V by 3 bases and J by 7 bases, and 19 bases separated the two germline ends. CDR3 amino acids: CASSSKGGGAGGYTF. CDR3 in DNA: TGTGCCAGCAGCTCAAAGGGCGGGGGCGCGGGTGGCTACACCTTC.

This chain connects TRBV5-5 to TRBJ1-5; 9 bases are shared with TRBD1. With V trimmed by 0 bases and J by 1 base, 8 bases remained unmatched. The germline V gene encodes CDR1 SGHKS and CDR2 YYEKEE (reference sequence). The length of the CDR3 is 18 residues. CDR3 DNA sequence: TGTGCCAGCAGCTTGGACAGGGGGCATCGTATAAGCAATCAGCCCCAGCATTTT. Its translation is CASSLDRGHRISNQPQHF.

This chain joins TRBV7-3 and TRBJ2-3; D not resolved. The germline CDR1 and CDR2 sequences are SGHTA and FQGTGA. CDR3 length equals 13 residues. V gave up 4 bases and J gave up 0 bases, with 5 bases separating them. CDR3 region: CASSSPSTDTQYF. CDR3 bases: TGTGCCAGCAGCTCCCCTAGCACAGATACGCAGTATTTT.

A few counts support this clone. The CDR3 here is CASSRIRRGGEQYF. DNA for the CDR3: TGTGCCAGCAGCCGAATAAGGCGGGGGGGCGAGCAGTACTTC. V and J are TRBV3-1 (or the pseudogene TRBV3-2) and TRBJ2-7, with 9 nucleotides matching TRBD2. Unmatched junction bases numbered 7, after V lost 4 bases and J lost 6 bases. There are 14 residues in the CDR3. The V gene's germline CDR1 is LGHDT and CDR2 YNNKEL (reference sequence).

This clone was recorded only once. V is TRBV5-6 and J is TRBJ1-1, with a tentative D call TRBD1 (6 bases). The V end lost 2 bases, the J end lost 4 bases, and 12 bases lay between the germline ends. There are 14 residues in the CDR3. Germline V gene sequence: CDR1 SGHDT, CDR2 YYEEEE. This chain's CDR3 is CASSLKYRATEAFF. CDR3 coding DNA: TGTGCCAGCAGCTTAAAATACAGGGCCACTGAAGCTTTCTTT.

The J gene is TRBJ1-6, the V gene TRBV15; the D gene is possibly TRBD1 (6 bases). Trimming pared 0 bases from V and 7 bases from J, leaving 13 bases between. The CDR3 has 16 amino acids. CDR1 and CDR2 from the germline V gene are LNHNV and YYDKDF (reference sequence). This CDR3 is CATSRDVGTTNSPLHF. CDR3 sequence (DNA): TGTGCCACCAGCAGAGACGTTGGGACAACGAATTCACCCCTCCACTTT.

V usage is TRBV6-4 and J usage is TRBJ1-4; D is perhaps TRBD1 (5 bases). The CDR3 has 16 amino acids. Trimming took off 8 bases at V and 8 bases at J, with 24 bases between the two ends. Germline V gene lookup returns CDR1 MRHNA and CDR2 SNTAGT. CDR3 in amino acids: CASPGLLIMVGEKLFF. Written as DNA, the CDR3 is TGTGCCAGCCCGGGACTCCTGATAATGGTTGGGGAAAAACTGTTTTTT.

The CDR3 sequence is CASSLVPTSGVYNEQFF. CDR3 nucleotides: TGTGCCAGCAGCTTGGTCCCGACTAGCGGGGTCTACAATGAGCAGTTCTTC. The V and J genes are TRBV11-2 and TRBJ2-1, with TRBD2 matching over 11 bases. The CDR3 runs 17 residues. Looked up from germline, CDR1 is SGHAT and CDR2 is FQNNGV. V gave up 3 bases and J gave up 3 bases; unmatched junction bases: 7. Full variable domain (outside the CDR3, taken from reference TRBV11-2 and TRBJ2-1): EAGVAQSPRYKIIEKRQSVAFWCNPISGHATLYWYQQILGQGPKLLIQFQNNGVVDDSQLPKDRFSAERLKGVDSTLKIQPAKLEDSAVYLCASSLVPTSGVYNEQFFGPGTRLTVL.

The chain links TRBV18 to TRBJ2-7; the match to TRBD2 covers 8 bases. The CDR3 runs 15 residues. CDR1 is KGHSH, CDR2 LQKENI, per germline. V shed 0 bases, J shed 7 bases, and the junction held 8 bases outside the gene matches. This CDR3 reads CASSPPTRGGFEQYF. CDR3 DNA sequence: TGTGCCAGCTCACCACCGACTCGGGGGGGGTTTGAGCAGTACTTC.

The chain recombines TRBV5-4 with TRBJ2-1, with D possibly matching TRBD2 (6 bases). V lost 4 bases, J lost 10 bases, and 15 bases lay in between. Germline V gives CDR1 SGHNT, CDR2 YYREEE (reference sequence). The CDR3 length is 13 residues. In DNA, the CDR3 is TGTGCCAGCAGCCCGCGGGGCGGTGGGGAGCAGTTCTTC. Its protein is CASSPRGGGEQFF.

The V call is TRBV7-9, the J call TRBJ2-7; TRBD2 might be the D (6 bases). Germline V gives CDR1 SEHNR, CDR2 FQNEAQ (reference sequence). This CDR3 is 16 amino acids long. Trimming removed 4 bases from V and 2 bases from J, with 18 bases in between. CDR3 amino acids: CASSSGPGGGTYEQYF. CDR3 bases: TGTGCCAGCAGCTCGGGCCCCGGGGGTGGTACCTACGAGCAGTACTTC.

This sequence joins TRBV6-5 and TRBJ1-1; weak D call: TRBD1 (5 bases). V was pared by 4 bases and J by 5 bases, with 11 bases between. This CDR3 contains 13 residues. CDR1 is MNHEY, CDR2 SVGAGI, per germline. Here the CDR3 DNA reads TGTGCCAGCAGTTCAGGGTCTGGTACTGAAGCTTTCTTT. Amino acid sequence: CASSSGSGTEAFF.

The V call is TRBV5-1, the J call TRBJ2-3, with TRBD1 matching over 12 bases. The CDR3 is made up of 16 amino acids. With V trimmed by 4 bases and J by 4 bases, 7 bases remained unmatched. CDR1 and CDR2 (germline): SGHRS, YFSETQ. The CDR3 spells CASSLAGQGAADTQYF. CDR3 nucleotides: TGCGCCAGCAGCCTCGCGGGACAGGGGGCCGCAGATACGCAGTATTTT.

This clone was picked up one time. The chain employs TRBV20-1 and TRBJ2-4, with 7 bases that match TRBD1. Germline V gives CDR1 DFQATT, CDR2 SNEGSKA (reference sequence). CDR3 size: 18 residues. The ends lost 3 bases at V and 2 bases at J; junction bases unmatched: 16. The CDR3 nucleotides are TGCAGTGCTAGTCTTGATCCCGGTACAGGGGTACCCAAAAACATTCAGTACTTC. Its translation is CSASLDPGTGVPKNIQYF.

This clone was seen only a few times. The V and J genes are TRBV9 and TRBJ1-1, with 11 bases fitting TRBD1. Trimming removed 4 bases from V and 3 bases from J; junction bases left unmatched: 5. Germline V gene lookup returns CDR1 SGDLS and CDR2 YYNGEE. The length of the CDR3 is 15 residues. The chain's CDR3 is CASSTGTGGYTEAFF. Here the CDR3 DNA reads TGTGCCAGCAGCACCGGGACAGGGGGGTACACTGAAGCTTTCTTT. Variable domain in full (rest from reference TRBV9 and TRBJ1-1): DSGVTQTPKHLITATGQRVTLRCSPRSGDLSVYWYQQSLDQGLQFLIQYYNGEERAKGNILERFSAQQFPDLHSELNLSSLELGDSALYFCASSTGTGGYTEAFFGQGTRLTVV.

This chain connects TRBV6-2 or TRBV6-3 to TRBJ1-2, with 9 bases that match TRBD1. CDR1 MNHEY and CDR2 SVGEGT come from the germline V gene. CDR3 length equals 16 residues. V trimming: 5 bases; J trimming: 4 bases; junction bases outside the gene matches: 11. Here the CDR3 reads CASSQTRTGEIYGYTF. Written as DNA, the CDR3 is TGTGCCAGCAGTCAAACCCGGACAGGGGAGATCTATGGCTACACCTTC.

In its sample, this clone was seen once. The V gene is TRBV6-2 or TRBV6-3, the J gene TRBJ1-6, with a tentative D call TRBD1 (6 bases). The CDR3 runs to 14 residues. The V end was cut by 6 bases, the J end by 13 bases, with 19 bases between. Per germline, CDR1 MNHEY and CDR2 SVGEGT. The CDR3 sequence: CASSFSGVRFPLHF. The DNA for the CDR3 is TGTGCCAGCAGCTTCTCAGGGGTTCGGTTCCCCCTCCACTTT.

The DNA for the CDR3 is TGCGCCAGCAGTCCCCTTGACAGGGCTCCAAGCAATCAGCCCCAGCATTTT. Protein: CASSPLDRAPSNQPQHF. This chain joins TRBV23-1 and TRBJ1-5; 7 positions match TRBD1. TRBV23-1 falls under the ORF class, with uncertain function. The CDR3 extends over 17 amino acids. V shed 4 bases, J shed 1 base, and the junction held 10 bases outside the gene matches.

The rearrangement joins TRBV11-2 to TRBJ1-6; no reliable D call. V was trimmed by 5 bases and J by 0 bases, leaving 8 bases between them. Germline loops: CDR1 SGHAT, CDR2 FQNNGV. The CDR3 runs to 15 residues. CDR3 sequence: CASSIRYSYNSPLHF. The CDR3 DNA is TGTGCCAGCAGCATCAGATACTCCTATAATTCACCCCTCCACTTT.

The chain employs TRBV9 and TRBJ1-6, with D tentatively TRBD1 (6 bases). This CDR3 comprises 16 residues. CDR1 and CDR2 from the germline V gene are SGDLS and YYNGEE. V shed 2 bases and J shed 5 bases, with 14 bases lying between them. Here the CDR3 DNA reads TGTGCCAGCAGCGTGGGACCAGGGGAAGATAATTCACCCCTCCACTTT. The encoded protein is CASSVGPGEDNSPLHF. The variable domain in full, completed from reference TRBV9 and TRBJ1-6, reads DSGVTQTPKHLITATGQRVTLRCSPRSGDLSVYWYQQSLDQGLQFLIQYYNGEERAKGNILERFSAQQFPDLHSELNLSSLELGDSALYFCASSVGPGEDNSPLHFGNGTRLTVT.

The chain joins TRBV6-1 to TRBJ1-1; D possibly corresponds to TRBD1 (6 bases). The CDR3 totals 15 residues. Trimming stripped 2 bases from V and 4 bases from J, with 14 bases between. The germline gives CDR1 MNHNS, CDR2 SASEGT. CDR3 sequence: CASSELGRGATEAFF. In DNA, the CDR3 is TGTGCCAGCAGTGAATTGGGCAGGGGTGCCACTGAAGCTTTCTTT.

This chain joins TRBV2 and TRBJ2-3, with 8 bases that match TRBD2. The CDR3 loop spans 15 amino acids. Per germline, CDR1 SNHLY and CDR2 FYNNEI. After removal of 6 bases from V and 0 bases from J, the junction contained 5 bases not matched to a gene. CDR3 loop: CASSGPSGSTDTQYF. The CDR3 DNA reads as TGTGCCAGCAGCGGACCTAGCGGGAGCACAGATACGCAGTATTTT.

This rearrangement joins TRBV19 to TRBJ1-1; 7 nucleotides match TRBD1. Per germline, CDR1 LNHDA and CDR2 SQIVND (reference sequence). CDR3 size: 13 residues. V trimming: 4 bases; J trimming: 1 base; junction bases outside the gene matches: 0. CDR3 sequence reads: CASSRQGNTEAFF. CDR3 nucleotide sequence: TGTGCCAGTAGTAGACAGGGGAACACTGAAGCTTTCTTT.

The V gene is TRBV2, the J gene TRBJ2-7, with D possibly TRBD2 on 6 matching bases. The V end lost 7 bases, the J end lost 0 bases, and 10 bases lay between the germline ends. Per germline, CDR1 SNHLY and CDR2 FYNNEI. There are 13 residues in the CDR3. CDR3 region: CASTLTSSYEQYF. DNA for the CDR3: TGTGCCAGCACCCTGACTAGCTCCTACGAGCAGTACTTC.